These 5 T cell receptor beta chains originate from one sample sequenced in a study of blood T cell repertoires in COVID-19. Assay used: immunoSEQ multiplex PCR; TCRdb lists only in-frame clones, some missing. Found here are roughly 200,000 clones, roughly 86% of them singletons; the top ten hold under 13%. Material: PBMCs or T cells enriched from blood (not recorded which). The receptors stem from a man aged 18-30 years with acute COVID-19.

This chain uses TRBV28 with TRBJ2-1; D unresolved. CDR3 size: 13 residues. Trimming removed 5 bases at V and 6 bases at J, with 11 bases between. CDR1 and CDR2 (germline): MDHEN, SYDVKM. CDR3 in amino acids: CASSRHEINEQFF. The CDR3 coding sequence is TGTGCCAGCAGTCGACATGAGATCAATGAGCAGTTCTTC.

This chain connects TRBV5-1 to TRBJ2-7; 10 bases line up with TRBD2. This CDR3 comprises 15 residues. CDR1 is SGHRS and CDR2 is YFSETQ in the germline V gene. V dropped 0 bases and J dropped 4; count of bases not matched to a gene: 4. The CDR3 DNA reads TGCGCCAGCAGCTTGGCCACTAGCGGGGATTACGAGCAGTACTTC. Encoded protein: CASSLATSGDYEQYF.

The chain combines TRBV14 with TRBJ2-1, with 14 positions matching TRBD2. CDR3 size: 19 residues. Germline CDR1 and CDR2: SGHDN and FVKESK. V shed 1 base and J 2 bases; nucleotides not matched to a gene: 7. The CDR3 DNA reads TGTGCCAGCAGCCAAGGGCTCCGGACTAGCGGGAGGACCTACAATGAGCAGTTCTTC. This sequence encodes CASSQGLRTSGRTYNEQFF.

The genes are TRBV6-1 and TRBJ1-6; D may be TRBD1 (5 bases). This CDR3 is 16 amino acids long. The ends were cut back, 4 bases at V and 7 bases at J, with 17 bases in the middle. Germline values: CDR1 MNHNS, CDR2 SASEGT. The CDR3 sequence is CASSVNYGGRNSPLHF. The CDR3 DNA is TGTGCCAGCAGTGTCAACTACGGGGGGAGAAATTCACCCCTCCACTTT.

This clone came up a few times. V usage is TRBV2 and J usage is TRBJ2-1; possible D gene TRBD1, 6 bases. The CDR3 has 13 amino acids. V lost 3 bases and J 10 bases, leaving 13 bases between the germline ends. CDR1 is SNHLY, CDR2 FYNNEI, per germline. Written as DNA, the CDR3 is TGTGCCAGCAGTGATCGTGGCAGGGGAGAGCAGTTCTTC. Translating gives CASSDRGRGEQFF.